The sequence of this T cell receptor (beta chain) was determined in a study of blood T cell repertoires in COVID-19. Original analysis: Reference gene primer amplification gave estimated nucleated cell counts. The table came from immunoSEQ multiplex PCR; TCRdb's copy has only in-frame clones and leaves some out. V and J calls plus clone size are reproduced from that table; the DNA served to infer D and trimming. This sample has 55,000 or so clones; about nine tenths occur once, and the top ten carry about 6%. The junction had 4 bases not matched to a gene; V was cut back by 0 bases and J by 1 base. Germline lookup yields CDR1 MNHEY and CDR2 SVGEGT. CDR3 length: 17 amino acids.

The TCR comes from a man aged 35-49 years with acute or convalescent COVID-19. The chain is built from TRBV6-2 or TRBV6-3 and TRBJ2-3; 10 positions match TRBD2. Sequencing was performed on peripheral blood. CDR3 sequence (DNA): TGTGCCAGCAGTTACTCGAGCCTAGCGGGGGGCACAGATACGCAGTATTTT. As protein: CASSYSSLAGGTDTQYF.